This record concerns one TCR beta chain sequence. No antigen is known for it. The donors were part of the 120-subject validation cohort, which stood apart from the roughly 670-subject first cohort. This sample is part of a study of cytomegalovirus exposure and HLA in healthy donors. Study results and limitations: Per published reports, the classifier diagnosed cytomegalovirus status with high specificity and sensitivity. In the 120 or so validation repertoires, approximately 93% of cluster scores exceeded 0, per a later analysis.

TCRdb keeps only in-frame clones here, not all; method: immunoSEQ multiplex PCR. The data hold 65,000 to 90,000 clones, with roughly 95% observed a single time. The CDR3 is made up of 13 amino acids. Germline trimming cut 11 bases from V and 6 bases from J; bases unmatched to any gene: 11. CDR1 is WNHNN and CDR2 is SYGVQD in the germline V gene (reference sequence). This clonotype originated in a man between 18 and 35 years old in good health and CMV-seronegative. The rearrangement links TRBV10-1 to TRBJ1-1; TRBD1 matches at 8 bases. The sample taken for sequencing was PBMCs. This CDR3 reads CASPPGGVSEAFF. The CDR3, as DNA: TGCGCCTCGCCGCCAGGGGGCGTCTCTGAAGCTTTCTTT.